These 28 T cell receptor beta chains were all obtained from the same sample, sequenced in a study of cytomegalovirus exposure and HLA in healthy donors. PCR employed 60 Vbeta and 13 Jbeta primers. Clones were read by immunoSEQ multiplex PCR, and TCRdb kept only the in-frame ones, dropping some. The sample records some 190,000 clones, 60% to 80% being singletons. The sequenced sample consisted of PBMCs. The receptors originated from a woman between 18 and 29 years old in good health and CMV-seronegative.

The chain combines TRBV4-2 with TRBJ2-1; 8 nucleotides line up with TRBD2. The CDR3 length is 16 residues. Trimming removed 2 bases from V and 9 bases from J; junction bases left unmatched: 12. Germline-derived CDR1 and CDR2 are LGHNA and YNFKEQ. CDR3 in amino acids: CASSQFGLADLGEQFF. CDR3 sequence (DNA): TGTGCCAGCAGCCAATTTGGACTAGCCGATTTGGGTGAGCAGTTCTTC.

CDR3 DNA: TGTGCCAGTAGTGAACAGGGAAATCAGCCCCAGCATTTT. This sequence encodes CASSEQGNQPQHF. V is TRBV19 and J is TRBJ1-5, with a weak D call TRBD1 (6 bases). CDR1 is LNHDA and CDR2 is SQIVND in the germline V gene (reference sequence). The CDR3 has 13 amino acids. Trimming removed 5 bases from V and 4 bases from J, with 9 bases in between.

The CDR3 DNA follows: TGTGCCAGCAGCCAGACAGGGAACACTGAAGCTTTCTTT. Translating it yields CASSQTGNTEAFF. The chain carries TRBV14 and TRBJ1-1; D is perhaps TRBD1 (6 bases). The V gene lost 3 bases and the J gene lost 1 base, with 6 bases spanning the gap. CDR1 SGHDN and CDR2 FVKESK come from the germline V gene. The CDR3 runs 13 residues.

V and J are TRBV7-8 and TRBJ2-2; 9 bases are a match to TRBD1. With 3 bases clipped from V and 4 bases from J, the junction kept 6 bases outside the gene matches. CDR3 length equals 16 residues. Germline V gene lookup returns CDR1 SGHVS and CDR2 FQNEAQ. The CDR3, as DNA: TGTGCCAGCAGCTTGCGACGGACAGGGGTCACCGGGGAGCTGTTTTTT. This gives the protein CASSLRRTGVTGELFF. The full variable domain, rest sourced from reference TRBV7-8 and TRBJ2-2, is GAGVSQSPRYKVAKRGQDVALRCDPISGHVSLFWYQQALGQGPEFLTYFQNEAQLDKSGLPSDRFFAERPEGSVSTLKIQRTQQEDSAVYLCASSLRRTGVTGELFFGEGSRLTVL.

This clone has more than one count but fewer than ten. The rearrangement uses TRBV9 and TRBJ2-1; D is possibly TRBD1 (6 bases). CDR1 and CDR2 (germline): SGDLS, YYNGEE. V lost 0 bases, J lost 4 bases, and 11 bases lay in between. The CDR3 loop spans 15 amino acids. The CDR3 DNA is TGTGCCAGCAGCGTAGAGGGGGATCTGTACAATGAGCAGTTCTTC. This codes for CASSVEGDLYNEQFF.

CDR3 in amino acids: CASSFPQGNIQYF. The CDR3 region has the DNA TGTGCCAGCAGTTTCCCACAGGGAAACATTCAGTACTTC. V usage is TRBV28 and J usage is TRBJ2-4; a possible D gene is TRBD1 (6 bases). V gave up 3 bases and J gave up 6 bases, with 9 bases separating them. Germline CDR1 is MDHEN and CDR2 is SYDVKM. The CDR3 extends over 13 amino acids.

The chain carries TRBV27 and TRBJ2-7; no reliable D call. V dropped 3 bases and J dropped 7 bases, with 19 bases sitting between them. Germline values: CDR1 MNHEY, CDR2 SMNVEV (reference sequence). The CDR3 extends over 15 amino acids. This CDR3 is CASSFELLPTREQYF. The CDR3 DNA reads as TGTGCCAGCAGTTTCGAGTTACTCCCTACTCGGGAGCAGTACTTC.

The table lists this clone with a count of one. The chain employs TRBV5-1 and TRBJ1-1; no reliable D call. The CDR3 has 12 residues. From germline, CDR1 is SGHRS and CDR2 YFSETQ. The V and J ends lost 4 bases and 2 bases respectively, with 6 bases between them. In DNA form, the CDR3 reads TGCGCCAGCAGCCCTAGTAACACTGAAGCTTTCTTT. This encodes CASSPSNTEAFF.

Here the CDR3 reads CATSGLWGDSNYGYTF. CDR3 coding DNA: TGTGCCACCAGCGGACTATGGGGAGACTCTAACTATGGCTACACCTTC. V and J are TRBV15 and TRBJ1-2; D is uncertain. This CDR3 has 16 amino acids. V was shortened by 5 bases and J by 0 bases, with 16 bases between the two germline ends. From germline, CDR1 is LNHNV and CDR2 YYDKDF (reference sequence).

The chain employs TRBV10-3 and TRBJ2-5; possible D gene TRBD1, 5 bases. V lost 7 bases and J lost 5, with 11 bases in between. This CDR3 comprises 12 residues. CDR1 ENHRY and CDR2 SYGVKD come from the germline V gene. CDR3 sequence (DNA): TGTGCCATCAAGGACACCGGGGAGACCCAGTACTTC. It specifies CAIKDTGETQYF.

The V call is TRBV5-4, the J call TRBJ2-7, with TRBD1 as a possible D gene (6 bases). The CDR3 spans 14 residues. Looked up from germline, CDR1 is SGHNT and CDR2 is YYREEE (reference sequence). V lost 3 bases and J 7 bases, leaving 17 bases between the germline ends. For the CDR3, the DNA is TGTGCCAGCAGCTCCCGCGTGGGGGCCGGGGAGCAGTACTTC. It translates to CASSSRVGAGEQYF.

This clone was seen only a few times. The V call is TRBV6-5, the J call TRBJ1-2, with no clear D. Germline V gene lookup returns CDR1 MNHEY and CDR2 SVGAGI. This CDR3 is built from 16 residues. V was shortened by 0 bases and J by 0 bases, with 11 bases between the two germline ends. CDR3 residues: CASSYSQAFSNYGYTF. The CDR3 nucleotides are TGTGCCAGCAGTTACTCCCAAGCATTTTCTAACTATGGCTACACCTTC.

The chain is built from TRBV7-3 and TRBJ2-5, with TRBD1 matching over 9 bases. Germline loops: CDR1 SGHTA, CDR2 FQGTGA. The CDR3 contains 15 residues. The V gene end was trimmed by 5 bases and the J gene end by 4 bases; junction bases not matched to a gene: 8. The CDR3 spells CASSRTGTGRETQYF. The CDR3 DNA sequence: TGTGCCAGCAGCCGTACCGGGACAGGGAGAGAGACCCAGTACTTC.

This clone appeared a few times. The chain carries TRBV19 and TRBJ1-1; 9 bases line up with TRBD1. V lost 5 bases and J lost 3; bases outside the gene matches: 13. The CDR3 covers 17 residues. Germline V lookup: CDR1 LNHDA, CDR2 SQIVND (reference sequence). The CDR3 DNA reads as TGTGCCAGTAGTCTTCCGGGACAGGGAGATCTTTACACTGAAGCTTTCTTT. This sequence encodes CASSLPGQGDLYTEAFF.

The V call is TRBV6-5, the J call TRBJ2-7; TRBD1 might be the D (5 bases). Germline assignment: CDR1 MNHEY and CDR2 SVGAGI. V was cut by 7 bases and J by 5 bases, with 18 bases left in between. The CDR3 sequence is 14 residues long. CDR3 in DNA: TGTGCCAGCATGGGCAGGGCGGTAATTGACGAGCAGTACTTC. Its translation: CASMGRAVIDEQYF.

The chain combines TRBV4-1 with TRBJ1-3; D is uncertain. The CDR3 is made up of 13 amino acids. CDR1 and CDR2 from the germline V gene are MGHRA and YSYEKL. Trimming removed 0 bases from V and 4 bases from J, with 4 bases in between. CDR3 nucleotide sequence: TGCGCCAGCAGCCAAGACAGGGGAAACACCATATATTTT. Protein sequence: CASSQDRGNTIYF.

CDR3 bases: TGTGCCAGTGGACCGGGACAGGGGAGTTCACCCCTCCACTTT. Translating it yields CASGPGQGSSPLHF. This rearrangement joins TRBV19 to TRBJ1-6; 10 bases are a match to TRBD1. The CDR3 consists of 14 residues. The germline gives CDR1 LNHDA, CDR2 SQIVND (reference sequence). Unmatched junction bases numbered 7, after V lost 8 bases and J lost 9 bases.

This clone was counted only a few times. The chain couples TRBV7-6 to TRBJ2-7; D is unresolved. CDR3 length: 13 amino acids. The germline V gene has CDR1 SGHVS and CDR2 FNYEAQ. V was trimmed by 6 bases and J by 5 bases, leaving 14 bases between them. The CDR3 sequence: CASSPDLGHEQYF. The CDR3 DNA reads TGTGCCAGCAGTCCCGACCTAGGTCACGAGCAGTACTTC.

This CDR3 is CASTLTQTSGKNEQYF. As DNA, the CDR3 is TGTGCCAGCACCCTGACGCAGACTAGCGGGAAGAACGAGCAGTACTTC. The rearrangement joins TRBV4-2 to TRBJ2-7; TRBD2 agrees at 11 bases. Germline V gene data show CDR1 as LGHNA and CDR2 as YNFKEQ. The CDR3 totals 16 residues. Trimming at V came to 7 bases and at J to 5 bases, leaving 13 bases not matched to a gene.

J is TRBJ1-1 and V is TRBV19; no clear D. This CDR3 has 13 residues. CDR1 is LNHDA and CDR2 is SQIVND in the germline V gene (reference sequence). V was shortened by 2 bases and J by 1 base, with 5 bases between the two germline ends. CDR3 amino acids: CASSIWRNTEAFF. Written as DNA, the CDR3 is TGTGCCAGTAGTATATGGAGGAACACTGAAGCTTTCTTT.

The V and J genes are TRBV5-6 and TRBJ1-6; 10 positions match TRBD1. Germline CDR1 SGHDT, CDR2 YYEEEE. With V trimmed by 4 bases and J by 4 bases, 8 bases remained unmatched. CDR3 length: 17 residues. The CDR3 sequence: CASSVGQGLSYNSPLHF. The CDR3 coding sequence is TGTGCCAGCAGCGTGGGACAGGGGCTTTCTTATAATTCACCCCTCCACTTT.

This chain links TRBV27 with TRBJ2-3; possible D gene TRBD2, 7 bases. Germline lookup yields CDR1 MNHEY and CDR2 SMNVEV (reference sequence). Between the trimmed V and J ends, which lost 6 bases and 1 base, there was a span of 20 bases. The CDR3 consists of 17 residues. The CDR3 loop is CASSPQYRGAGTDTQYF. The CDR3 nucleotides read TGTGCCAGCAGCCCGCAATATCGGGGGGCAGGCACAGATACGCAGTATTTT.

The J gene is TRBJ2-7, the V gene TRBV18; 8 bases are a match to TRBD2. This CDR3 spans 15 amino acids. Germline-derived CDR1 and CDR2 are KGHSH and LQKENI. V lost 0 bases to trimming and J lost 0 bases; unmatched junction nucleotides: 1. The CDR3 spells CASSPPSGSSYEQYF. The CDR3 bases are TGTGCCAGCTCACCACCCAGCGGGAGCTCCTACGAGCAGTACTTC.

The chain carries TRBV4-2 and TRBJ2-7; a weak D match, TRBD1 (7 bases). CDR1 LGHNA and CDR2 YNFKEQ come from the germline V gene. V lost 0 bases and J lost 0, with 12 bases in between. This CDR3 is built from 16 residues. CDR3 sequence: CASSQDRGDSSYEQYF. As DNA, the CDR3 is TGTGCCAGCAGCCAAGATAGGGGGGACAGCTCCTACGAGCAGTACTTC.

The chain employs TRBV30 and TRBJ2-1; 8 positions match TRBD2. This CDR3 has 15 residues. Germline V gene lookup returns CDR1 GTSNPN and CDR2 SVGIG (reference sequence). The ends lost 3 bases at V and 7 bases at J; junction bases unmatched: 11. Here the CDR3 reads CAWRTPGLGGNEQFF. Here the CDR3 DNA reads TGTGCCTGGAGGACTCCGGGACTAGGGGGGAATGAGCAGTTCTTC. The whole variable domain, filled in from reference TRBV30 and TRBJ2-1, reads SQTIHQWPATLVQPVGSPLSLECTVEGTSNPNLYWYRQAAGRGLQLLFYSVGIGQISSEVPQNLSASRPQDRQFILSSKKLLLSDSGFYLCAWRTPGLGGNEQFFGPGTRLTVL.

CDR3 sequence reads: CASSLYRDAEQYF. DNA for the CDR3: TGTGCCAGCAGCCTATACAGGGATGCCGAGCAGTACTTC. The V gene is TRBV11-2, the J gene TRBJ2-7; weak D call: TRBD1 (6 bases). CDR3 length: 13 amino acids. Looked up from germline, CDR1 is SGHAT and CDR2 is FQNNGV. V lost 5 bases and J 6 bases, leaving 14 bases between the germline ends.

The chain employs TRBV10-3 and TRBJ1-5; tentative D call: TRBD1 (5 bases). Trimming took 2 bases from V and 1 from J, leaving 9 bases between them. Germline CDR1 ENHRY, CDR2 SYGVKD. CDR3 size: 15 residues. CDR3 amino acids: CAISETGSSNQPQHF. Here the CDR3 DNA reads TGTGCCATCAGTGAGACAGGTTCGAGCAATCAGCCCCAGCATTTT.

This chain joins TRBV7-3 and TRBJ1-1, with no clear D. Germline assignment: CDR1 SGHTA and CDR2 FQGTGA. V lost 3 bases and J 4 bases, leaving 9 bases between the germline ends. The CDR3 spans 13 residues. The CDR3 reads CASSLRRATEAFF. CDR3 in DNA: TGTGCCAGCAGCTTGCGGAGGGCCACTGAAGCTTTCTTT.